This T cell receptor (beta chain) was recovered during a study of blood T cell repertoires in COVID-19. Across the whole study: Italy, Spain and the United States were the sources of the convalescent and acute COVID-19 samples. From T cells, B-cell-depleted T cells, or PBMCs came the material, which was cDNA or gDNA.

The germline V gene has CDR1 WSHSY and CDR2 SAAADI. The V segment lost 7 bases and the J segment 1 base; nucleotides outside the gene matches: 3. The CDR3 consists of 13 residues. Original handling: Estimation of nucleated cell counts relied on the amplification of reference gene primers. Clones were sequenced by immunoSEQ multiplex PCR, and TCRdb holds only the in-frame ones, with some missing. V and J calls plus clone size are reproduced from that table; the DNA served to infer D and trimming. In the table there are approximately 100,000 clones, 86% of which are singletons. Sequencing was done on a sample of peripheral blood. This TCR was recovered from a human donor in a cohort sampled during active COVID-19. The rearrangement links TRBV10-2 to TRBJ1-1; 7 bases fit TRBD1. The CDR3 region is CASTGQRNTEAFF. In DNA form, the CDR3 reads TGCGCCAGCACGGGACAGCGGAACACTGAAGCTTTCTTT.